This TCR beta chain was captured by sequencing in a study of cytomegalovirus exposure and HLA in healthy donors. The PCR was carried out with 60 Vbeta primers and 13 Jbeta primers. Profiling relied on immunoSEQ multiplex PCR, and the TCRdb table lists in-frame clones only, not all of them. The table records 150,000 to 200,000 clones, around 86% of them present only once. This sequence was found in a woman aged 18-29 years in good health and CMV-seronegative. Material: PBMCs.

In DNA, the CDR3 is TGTGCCAGCAGCTCGACGGGGGGTCCCTACGAGCAGTACTTC. Protein: CASSSTGGPYEQYF. V usage is TRBV5-5 and J usage is TRBJ2-7; 7 nucleotides agree with TRBD2. The germline V gene encodes CDR1 SGHKS and CDR2 YYEKEE (reference sequence). The CDR3 loop spans 14 amino acids. V shed 3 bases and J 2 bases; nucleotides not matched to a gene: 5.